What follows describes a single T cell receptor (beta chain). The data were obtained in a study of T cell changes during pregnancy in multiple sclerosis. Data came from immunoSEQ multiplex PCR; TCRdb stores just in-frame clones and leaves some out. Of around 100,000 clones in the sample, about 89% were seen once. With 1 base removed from V and 3 bases from J, the gap between germline ends came to 6 bases. CDR1 and CDR2 (germline): SGHNT, YENEEA. The CDR3 covers 13 residues. Material: peripheral blood, obtained after pregnancy. V and J are TRBV11-3 and TRBJ1-1; no definite D call. The receptor was derived from a female donor with multiple sclerosis, enrolled in a pregnancy study. CDR3 coding DNA: TGTGCCAGCAGCTTAGGGGCAGACACTGAAGCTTTCTTT. The encoded protein is CASSLGADTEAFF.